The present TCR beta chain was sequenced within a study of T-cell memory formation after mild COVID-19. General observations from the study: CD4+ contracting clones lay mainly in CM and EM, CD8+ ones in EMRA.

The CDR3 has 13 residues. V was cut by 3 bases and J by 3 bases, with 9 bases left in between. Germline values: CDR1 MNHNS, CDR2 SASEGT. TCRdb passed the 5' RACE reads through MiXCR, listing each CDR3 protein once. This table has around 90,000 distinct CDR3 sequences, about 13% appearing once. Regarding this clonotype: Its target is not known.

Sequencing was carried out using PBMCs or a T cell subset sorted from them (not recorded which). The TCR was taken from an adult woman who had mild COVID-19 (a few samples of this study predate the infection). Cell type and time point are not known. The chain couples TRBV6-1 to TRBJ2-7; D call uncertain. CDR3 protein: CASSDPYHYEQYF. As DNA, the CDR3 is TGTGCCAGCAGTGACCCCTACCACTACGAGCAGTACTTC.